These 6 T cell receptor beta chains originate from one sample sequenced in a study of cytomegalovirus exposure and HLA in healthy donors. PCR primers comprised 60 Vbeta and 13 Jbeta primers. Sequenced by immunoSEQ multiplex PCR; TCRdb stores in-frame clones only, minus some. The table records more than 85,000 clones, 69% of them present only once. Sequenced sample: PBMCs. Source of these receptors: a woman in her 70s in good health and CMV-seropositive.

The chain carries TRBV7-2 and TRBJ2-7; weak D call: TRBD1 (6 bases). V was cut by 3 bases and J by 3 bases, with 18 bases left in between. Per germline, CDR1 SGHTA and CDR2 FQGNSA. This CDR3 comprises 16 residues. As DNA, the CDR3 is TGTGCCAGCAGCTTGGGGTGGGCGAGAGGGGGCTACGAGCAGTACTTC. It is translated as CASSLGWARGGYEQYF.

The V call is TRBV7-3, the J call TRBJ1-5; no reliable D call. Trimming cost V 11 bases and J 8 bases, with 10 bases left between them. The CDR3 length is 10 residues. The V gene's germline CDR1 is SGHTA and CDR2 FQGTGA. Here the CDR3 reads CALRVKPQHF. The DNA for the CDR3 is TGTGCCCTTCGGGTTAAGCCCCAGCATTTT.

J is TRBJ1-1 and V is TRBV6-6; 7 bases are shared with TRBD1. The CDR3 runs 13 residues. J was trimmed by 4 bases and V by 4 bases; bases with no gene match: 3. Germline assignment: CDR1 MNHNY and CDR2 SVGAGI (reference sequence). The CDR3 DNA follows: TGTGCCAGCAGTTCTCAGGGGGTCACTGAAGCTTTCTTT. It is translated as CASSSQGVTEAFF.

The V call is TRBV10-3, the J call TRBJ2-1, with 15 positions matching TRBD2. Germline V lookup: CDR1 ENHRY, CDR2 SYGVKD. V lost 2 bases and J lost 7; bases outside the gene matches: 3. The CDR3 contains 16 residues. This CDR3 is CAISELGTSGGNEQFF. The CDR3 region has the DNA TGTGCCATCAGTGAGCTTGGGACTAGCGGGGGGAATGAGCAGTTCTTC.

CDR3 in DNA: TGTGCCAGCAGTTACCTCGTGCAGGACAGTGGCTACACCTTC. Amino acids: CASSYLVQDSGYTF. The rearrangement links TRBV6-6 to TRBJ1-2, with D perhaps TRBD1 (6 bases). Trimming took 2 bases from V and 7 from J, leaving 14 bases between them. Germline V gene data show CDR1 as MNHNY and CDR2 as SVGAGI (reference sequence). This CDR3 has 14 amino acids.

The V and J genes are TRBV6-1 and TRBJ2-2; D is undetermined. Trimming took 2 bases from V and 6 from J, leaving 7 bases between them. The CDR3 runs 13 residues. Germline assignment: CDR1 MNHNS and CDR2 SASEGT. Here the CDR3 DNA reads TGTGCCAGCAGTGAATGGGCAGCCGGGGAGCTGTTTTTT. Translation gives CASSEWAAGELFF.